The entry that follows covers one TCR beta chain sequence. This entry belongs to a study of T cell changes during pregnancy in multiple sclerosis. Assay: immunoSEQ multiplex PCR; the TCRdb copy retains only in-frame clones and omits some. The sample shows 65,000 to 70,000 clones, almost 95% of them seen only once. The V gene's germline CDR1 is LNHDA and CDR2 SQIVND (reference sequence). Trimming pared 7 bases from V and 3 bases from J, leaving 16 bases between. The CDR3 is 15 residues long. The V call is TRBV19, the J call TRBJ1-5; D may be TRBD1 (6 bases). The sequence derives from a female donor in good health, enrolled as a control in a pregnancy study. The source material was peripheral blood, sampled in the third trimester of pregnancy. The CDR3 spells CASTNYRGSNQPQHF. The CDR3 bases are TGTGCCAGTACTAACTATAGGGGGTCCAATCAGCCCCAGCATTTT. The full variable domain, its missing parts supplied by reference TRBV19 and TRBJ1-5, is DGGITQSPKYLFRKEGQNVTLSCEQNLNHDAMYWYRQDPGQGLRLIYYSQIVNDFQKGDIAEGYSVSREKKESFPLTVTSAQKNPTAFYLCASTNYRGSNQPQHFGDGTRLSIL.